The 5 T cell receptor beta chains given below trace back to one sample, sequenced in a study of cytomegalovirus exposure and HLA in healthy donors. The PCR made use of 60 Vbeta and 13 Jbeta primers. Measured with immunoSEQ multiplex PCR; TCRdb has only the in-frame clones, and not every one. In the table there are under 170,000 clones, 60% to 70% of which are singletons. The sample taken for sequencing was PBMCs. The receptors originated from an older woman in good health and CMV-seropositive.

The CDR3 loop is CAWSQTRLALNNEQFF. CDR3 DNA sequence: TGTGCCTGGAGCCAGACTAGGTTGGCCTTAAACAATGAGCAGTTCTTC. This chain connects TRBV30 to TRBJ2-1, with D maybe TRBD2 (6 bases). The ends were cut back, 3 bases at V and 5 bases at J, with 20 bases in the middle. Germline V gene sequence: CDR1 GTSNPN, CDR2 SVGIG (reference sequence). The CDR3 is made up of 16 amino acids.

This clone was counted only a few times. The chain couples TRBV7-9 to TRBJ1-1, with 7 bases fitting TRBD1. The V segment lost 5 bases and the J segment 3 bases; nucleotides outside the gene matches: 6. The CDR3 runs to 14 residues. Germline CDR1 and CDR2: SEHNR and FQNEAQ (reference sequence). The CDR3 spells CASSRRQGDTEAFF. Written as DNA, the CDR3 is TGTGCCAGCAGCCGCAGACAGGGAGACACTGAAGCTTTCTTT. The whole variable domain, remainder taken from reference TRBV7-9 and TRBJ1-1, is DTGVSQNPRHKITKRGQNVTFRCDPISEHNRLYWYRQTLGQGPEFLTYFQNEAQLEKSRLLSDRFSAERPKGSFSTLEIQRTEQGDSAMYLCASSRRQGDTEAFFGQGTRLTVV.

The chain links TRBV28 to TRBJ2-3, with TRBD2 matching 8 bases. This CDR3 is 16 amino acids long. Germline CDR1 reads MDHEN; CDR2 reads SYDVKM. The J segment lost 0 bases and the V segment lost 6 bases, leaving 8 bases of the junction unmatched. CDR3 sequence: CASSPPGGRSTDTQYF. DNA of the CDR3: TGTGCCAGCAGCCCCCCCGGCGGGAGGAGCACAGATACGCAGTATTTT. The whole variable domain, filled in from reference TRBV28 and TRBJ2-3, reads DVKVTQSSRYLVKRTGEKVFLECVQDMDHENMFWYRQDPGLGLRLIYFSYDVKMKEKGDIPEGYSVSREKKERFSLILESASTNQTSMYLCASSPPGGRSTDTQYFGPGTRLTVL.

This clone was seen only a few times. This CDR3 is also generated by other DNA sequences in the sample. The CDR3 protein is CASTSTGLAGTEQYF. CDR3 nucleotides: TGTGCCAGTACCTCTACGGGCCTAGCGGGAACCGAGCAGTACTTC. The chain couples TRBV19 to TRBJ2-7; TRBD2 aligns across 9 bases. The V gene end was trimmed by 7 bases and the J gene end by 6 bases; junction bases not matched to a gene: 13. CDR3 length: 15 amino acids. Looked up from germline, CDR1 is LNHDA and CDR2 is SQIVND (reference sequence).

V gene TRBV6-4 combines with J gene TRBJ1-1, with D possibly matching TRBD1 (5 bases). Looked up from germline, CDR1 is MRHNA and CDR2 is SNTAGT. The CDR3 runs to 11 residues. Trimming took off 4 bases at V and 11 bases at J, with 11 bases between the two ends. CDR3 residues: CASSGGGMAFF. In nucleotides, the CDR3 is TGTGCCAGCAGTGGCGGGGGGATGGCTTTCTTT.